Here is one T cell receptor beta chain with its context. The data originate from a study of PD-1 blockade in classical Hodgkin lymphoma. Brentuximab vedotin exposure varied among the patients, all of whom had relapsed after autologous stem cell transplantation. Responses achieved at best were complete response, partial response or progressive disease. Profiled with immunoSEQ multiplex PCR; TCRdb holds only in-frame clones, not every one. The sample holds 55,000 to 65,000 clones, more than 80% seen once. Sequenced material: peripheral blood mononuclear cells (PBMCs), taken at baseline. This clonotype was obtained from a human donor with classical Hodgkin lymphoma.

For the CDR3, the DNA is TGCGCCAGCACCGGGACAGGGGACCGAAAACTGTTTTTT. Amino acid sequence: CASTGTGDRKLFF. J is TRBJ1-4 and V is TRBV4-1; 10 bases agree with TRBD1. J was trimmed by 10 bases and V by 7 bases; bases with no gene match: 6. The germline V gene encodes CDR1 MGHRA and CDR2 YSYEKL. This CDR3 spans 13 amino acids.